Shown below are 3 T cell receptor beta chains from a single sample sequenced in a study of early stage breast cancer tumors. The assay was immunoSEQ multiplex PCR, and TCRdb's table has in-frame clones only and misses some. The sample lists about 30,000 clones, about 70% occurring once. Sequenced sample: blood. Receptor source: a person aged 50-59 years with breast cancer.

The chain employs TRBV5-4 and TRBJ2-7; TRBD2 matches at 11 bases. The germline V gene has CDR1 SGHNT and CDR2 YYREEE (reference sequence). This CDR3 is built from 17 residues. V lost 4 bases to trimming and J lost 5 bases; unmatched junction nucleotides: 14. The DNA for the CDR3 is TGTGCCAGCAGCGAAACCACCGGGACTAGCGGCCAGGACGAGCAGTACTTC. It is translated as CASSETTGTSGQDEQYF.

The chain links TRBV18 to TRBJ2-2; 8 bases line up with TRBD1. Germline V lookup: CDR1 KGHSH, CDR2 LQKENI. Trimming at V came to 5 bases and at J to 9 bases, leaving 11 bases not matched to a gene. The CDR3 is 15 residues long. The chain's CDR3 is CASSAAQGAIRELFF. CDR3 in DNA: TGTGCCAGCTCAGCAGCCCAGGGGGCTATTCGGGAGCTGTTTTTT.

The chain recombines TRBV6-5 with TRBJ1-1; D gene uncertain. Germline V gene data show CDR1 as MNHEY and CDR2 as SVGAGI. The V and J ends lost 0 bases and 0 bases respectively, with 8 bases between them. The CDR3 is 15 amino acids. CDR3 amino acids: CASSYSTNLNTEAFF. The CDR3 nucleotides are TGTGCCAGCAGTTACTCGACAAACTTGAACACTGAAGCTTTCTTT.